The count of the clone carrying this T cell receptor beta chain is one. The CDR3 length is 18 residues. The V and J ends lost 5 bases and 7 bases, in that order; junction bases with no gene match: 17. Germline V CDR1 and CDR2: SGHTA, FQGTGA. TCRdb's table, derived via immunoSEQ multiplex PCR, lists solely in-frame clones and lacks some. The table has tens of thousands of clones, 85% to 90% seen once. The record originates from a study of OX40 agonist ivuxolimab in advanced cancers. Study in general: Of the patients, three showed partial responses, one with hepatocellular carcinoma and two with cutaneous melanoma.

V and J are TRBV7-3 and TRBJ2-2, with TRBD2 matching over 9 bases. This sequence originates from an adult with an advanced solid tumor such as melanoma, head and neck, liver or kidney cancer. The sequencing used CD4+ or CD8+ T cells sorted from blood, collected in a trial of the OX40 agonist ivuxolimab. The CDR3 bases are TGTGCCAGCAGCCTTACTGTGGCTAGCGGGATCGCTGGCGGGGAGCTGTTTTTT. Translation gives CASSLTVASGIAGGELFF. The entire variable domain, with the rest obtained from reference TRBV7-3 and TRBJ2-2, is as follows: GAGVSQTPSNKVTEKGKYVELRCDPISGHTALYWYRQSLGQGPEFLIYFQGTGAADDSGLPNDRFFAVRPEGSVSTLKIQRTERGDSAVYLCASSLTVASGIAGGELFFGEGSRLTVL.